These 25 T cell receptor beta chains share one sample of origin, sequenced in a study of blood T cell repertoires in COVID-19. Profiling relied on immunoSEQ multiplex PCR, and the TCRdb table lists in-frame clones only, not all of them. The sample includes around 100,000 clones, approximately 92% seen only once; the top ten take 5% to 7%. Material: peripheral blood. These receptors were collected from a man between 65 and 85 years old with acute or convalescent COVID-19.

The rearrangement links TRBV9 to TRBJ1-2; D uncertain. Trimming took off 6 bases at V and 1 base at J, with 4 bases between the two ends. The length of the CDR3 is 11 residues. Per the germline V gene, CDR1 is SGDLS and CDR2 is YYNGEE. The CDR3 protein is CASNSNYGYTF. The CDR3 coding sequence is TGTGCCAGCAACAGTAACTATGGCTACACCTTC.

CDR3 in amino acids: CASSQAAGGYNEQFF. Written as DNA, the CDR3 is TGCGCCAGCAGCCAAGCGGCGGGAGGGTACAATGAGCAGTTCTTC. The V gene is TRBV4-1, the J gene TRBJ2-1; TRBD2 matches at 9 bases. Trimming cost V 1 base and J 4 bases; bases outside gene matches: 2. Germline CDR1 is MGHRA and CDR2 is YSYEKL. The CDR3 extends over 15 amino acids.

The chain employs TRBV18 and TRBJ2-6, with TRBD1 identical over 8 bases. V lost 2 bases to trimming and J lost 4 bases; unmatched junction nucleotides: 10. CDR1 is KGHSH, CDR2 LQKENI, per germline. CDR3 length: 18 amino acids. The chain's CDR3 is CASSPGQGMSFGANVLTF. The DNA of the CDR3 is TGTGCCAGCTCACCAGGACAGGGAATGTCGTTCGGGGCCAACGTCCTGACTTTC. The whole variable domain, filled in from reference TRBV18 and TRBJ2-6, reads NAGVMQNPRHLVRRRGQEARLRCSPMKGHSHVYWYRQLPEEGLKFMVYLQKENIIDESGMPKERFSAEFPKEGPSILRIQQVVRGDSAAYFCASSPGQGMSFGANVLTFGAGSRLTVL.

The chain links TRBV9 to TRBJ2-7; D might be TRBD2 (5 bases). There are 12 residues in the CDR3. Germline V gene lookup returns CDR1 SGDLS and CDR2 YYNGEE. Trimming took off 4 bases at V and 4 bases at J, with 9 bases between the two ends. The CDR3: CASSPGGYEQYF. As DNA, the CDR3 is TGTGCCAGCAGCCCCGGCGGGTACGAGCAGTACTTC.

CDR3 in amino acids: CASSLGRSNYGYTF. CDR3 sequence (DNA): TGTGCCAGCAGCTTAGGCCGGTCCAACTATGGCTACACCTTC. The chain links TRBV13 to TRBJ1-2; D is ambiguous. The CDR3 is 14 residues long. Germline V gene lookup returns CDR1 PRHDT and CDR2 FYEKMQ (reference sequence). Between the trimmed V and J ends, which lost 0 bases and 2 bases, there was a span of 7 bases.

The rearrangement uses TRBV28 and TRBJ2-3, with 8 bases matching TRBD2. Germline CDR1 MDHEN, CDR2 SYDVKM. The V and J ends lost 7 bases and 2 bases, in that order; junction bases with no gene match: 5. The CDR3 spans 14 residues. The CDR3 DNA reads TGTGCCAGCATTCGGGGGGGTTACACAGATACGCAGTATTTT. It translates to CASIRGGYTDTQYF.

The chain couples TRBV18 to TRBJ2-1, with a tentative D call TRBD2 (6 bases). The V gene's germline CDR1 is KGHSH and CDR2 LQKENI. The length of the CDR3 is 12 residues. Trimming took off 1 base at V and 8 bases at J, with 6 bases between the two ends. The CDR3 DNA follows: TGTGCCAGCTCACCACGGAGGGATGAGCAGTTCTTC. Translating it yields CASSPRRDEQFF.

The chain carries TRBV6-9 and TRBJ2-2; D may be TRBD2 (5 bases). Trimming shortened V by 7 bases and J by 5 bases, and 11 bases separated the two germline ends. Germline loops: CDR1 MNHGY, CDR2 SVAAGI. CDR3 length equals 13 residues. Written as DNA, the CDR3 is TGTGCCAGCAAGGGAGAGCGGACCGGGGAGCTGTTTTTT. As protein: CASKGERTGELFF.

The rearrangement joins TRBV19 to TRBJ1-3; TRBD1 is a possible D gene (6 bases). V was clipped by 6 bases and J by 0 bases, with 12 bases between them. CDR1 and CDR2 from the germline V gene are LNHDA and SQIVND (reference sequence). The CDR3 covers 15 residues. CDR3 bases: TGTGCCAGTAGCCCTACAGGGCCCTCTGGAAACACCATATATTTT. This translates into CASSPTGPSGNTIYF.

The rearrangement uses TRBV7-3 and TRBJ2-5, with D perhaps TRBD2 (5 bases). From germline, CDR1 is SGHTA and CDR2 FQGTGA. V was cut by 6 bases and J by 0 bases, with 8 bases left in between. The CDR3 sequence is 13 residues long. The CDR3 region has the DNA TGTGCCAGCAGTAAGGACTACCAAGAGACCCAGTACTTC. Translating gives CASSKDYQETQYF.

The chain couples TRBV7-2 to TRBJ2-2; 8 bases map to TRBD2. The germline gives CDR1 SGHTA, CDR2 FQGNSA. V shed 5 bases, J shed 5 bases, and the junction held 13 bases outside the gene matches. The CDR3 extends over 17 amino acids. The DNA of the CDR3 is TGTGCCAGCAGCATCCAACCGGGACTAGTTTATACCGGGGAGCTGTTTTTT. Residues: CASSIQPGLVYTGELFF.

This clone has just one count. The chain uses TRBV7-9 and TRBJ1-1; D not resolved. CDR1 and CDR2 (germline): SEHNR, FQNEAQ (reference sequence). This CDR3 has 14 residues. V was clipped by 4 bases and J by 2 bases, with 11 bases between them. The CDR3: CASSSGPTNTEAFF. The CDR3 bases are TGTGCCAGCAGCTCTGGGCCTACTAACACTGAAGCTTTCTTT.

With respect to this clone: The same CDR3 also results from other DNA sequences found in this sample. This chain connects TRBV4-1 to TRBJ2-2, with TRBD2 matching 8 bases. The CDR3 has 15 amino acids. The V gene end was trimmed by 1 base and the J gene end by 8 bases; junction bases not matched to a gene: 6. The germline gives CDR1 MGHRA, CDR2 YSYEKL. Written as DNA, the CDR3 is TGCGCCAGCAGCCAAGCGGGGGGGCCTGTAGGGGAGCTGTTTTTT. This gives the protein CASSQAGGPVGELFF.

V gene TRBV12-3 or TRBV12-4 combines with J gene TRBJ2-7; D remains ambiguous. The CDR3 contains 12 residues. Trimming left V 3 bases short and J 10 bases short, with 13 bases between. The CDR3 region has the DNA TGTGCCAGCAGTTTTTCACCCCTCGGTCAGTACTTC. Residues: CASSFSPLGQYF.

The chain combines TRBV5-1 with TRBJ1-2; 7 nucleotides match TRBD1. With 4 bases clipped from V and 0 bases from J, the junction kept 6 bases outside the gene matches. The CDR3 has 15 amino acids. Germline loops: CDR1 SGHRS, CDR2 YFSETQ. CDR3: CASSILGTANYGYTF. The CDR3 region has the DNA TGCGCCAGCAGCATCCTAGGGACAGCTAACTATGGCTACACCTTC.

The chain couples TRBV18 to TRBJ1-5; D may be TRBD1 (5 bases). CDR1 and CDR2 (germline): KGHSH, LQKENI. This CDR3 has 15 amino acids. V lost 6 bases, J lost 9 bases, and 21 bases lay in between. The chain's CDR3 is CASSLAEGASGPQHF. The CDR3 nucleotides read TGTGCCAGCTCCCTTGCGGAAGGGGCGTCGGGGCCCCAGCATTTT.

The CDR3 nucleotides are TGTGCCAGCAGTTTATTTCGACTAGGCGATGGCTACACCTTC. This codes for CASSLFRLGDGYTF. The rearrangement joins TRBV28 to TRBJ1-2; D unclear. The CDR3 is 14 residues long. Trimming stripped 1 base from V and 6 bases from J, with 12 bases between. The germline CDR1 and CDR2 sequences are MDHEN and SYDVKM.

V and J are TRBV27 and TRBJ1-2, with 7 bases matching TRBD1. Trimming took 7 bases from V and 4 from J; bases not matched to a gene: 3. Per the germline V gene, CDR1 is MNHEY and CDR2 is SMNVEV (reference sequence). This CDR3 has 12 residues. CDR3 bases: TGTGCCAGCATGGACAGGACCTATGGCTACACCTTC. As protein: CASMDRTYGYTF.

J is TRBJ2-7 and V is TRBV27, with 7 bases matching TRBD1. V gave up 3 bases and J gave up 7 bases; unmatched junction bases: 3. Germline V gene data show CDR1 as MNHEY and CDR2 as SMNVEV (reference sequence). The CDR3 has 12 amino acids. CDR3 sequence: CASSLTGKEQYF. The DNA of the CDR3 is TGTGCCAGCAGTTTGACAGGGAAGGAGCAGTACTTC.

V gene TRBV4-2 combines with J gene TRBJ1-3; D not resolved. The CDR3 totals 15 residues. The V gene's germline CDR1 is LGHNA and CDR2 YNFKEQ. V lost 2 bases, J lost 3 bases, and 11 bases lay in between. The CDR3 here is CASSQMAGIGNTIYF. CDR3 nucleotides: TGTGCCAGCAGCCAAATGGCCGGGATTGGAAACACCATATATTTT.

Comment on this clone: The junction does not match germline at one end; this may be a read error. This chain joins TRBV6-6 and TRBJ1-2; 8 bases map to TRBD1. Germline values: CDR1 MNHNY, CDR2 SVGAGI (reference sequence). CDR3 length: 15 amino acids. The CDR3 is CASSDSGGADYGYTF. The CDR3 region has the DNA TGTGCCAGCAGTGACTCAGGGGGCGCTGACTATGGCTACACCTTC.

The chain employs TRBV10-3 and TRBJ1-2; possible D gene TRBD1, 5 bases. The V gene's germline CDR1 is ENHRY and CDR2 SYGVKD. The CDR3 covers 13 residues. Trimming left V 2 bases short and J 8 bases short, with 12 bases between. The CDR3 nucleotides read TGTGCCATCAGTGAGGGGCAGGGCGACGGCTACACCTTC. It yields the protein CAISEGQGDGYTF.

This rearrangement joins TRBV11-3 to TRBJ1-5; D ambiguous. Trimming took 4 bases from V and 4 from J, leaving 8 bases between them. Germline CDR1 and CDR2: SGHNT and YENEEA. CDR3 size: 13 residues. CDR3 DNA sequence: TGTGCCAGCAGCTCGGAGCCTAATCAGCCCCAGCATTTT. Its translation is CASSSEPNQPQHF.

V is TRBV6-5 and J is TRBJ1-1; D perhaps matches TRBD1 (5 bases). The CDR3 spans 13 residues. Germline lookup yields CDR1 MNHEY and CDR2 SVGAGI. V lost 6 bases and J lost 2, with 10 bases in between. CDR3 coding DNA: TGTGCCAGCAGGTGGACAATCAACACTGAAGCTTTCTTT. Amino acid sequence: CASRWTINTEAFF.

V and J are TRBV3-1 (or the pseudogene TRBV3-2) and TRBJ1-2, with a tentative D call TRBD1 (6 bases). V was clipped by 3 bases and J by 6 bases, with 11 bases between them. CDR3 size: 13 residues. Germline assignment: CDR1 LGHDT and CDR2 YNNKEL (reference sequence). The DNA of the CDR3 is TGTGCCAGCAGCCAGGGACAAAAAAATGGCTACACCTTC. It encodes CASSQGQKNGYTF.